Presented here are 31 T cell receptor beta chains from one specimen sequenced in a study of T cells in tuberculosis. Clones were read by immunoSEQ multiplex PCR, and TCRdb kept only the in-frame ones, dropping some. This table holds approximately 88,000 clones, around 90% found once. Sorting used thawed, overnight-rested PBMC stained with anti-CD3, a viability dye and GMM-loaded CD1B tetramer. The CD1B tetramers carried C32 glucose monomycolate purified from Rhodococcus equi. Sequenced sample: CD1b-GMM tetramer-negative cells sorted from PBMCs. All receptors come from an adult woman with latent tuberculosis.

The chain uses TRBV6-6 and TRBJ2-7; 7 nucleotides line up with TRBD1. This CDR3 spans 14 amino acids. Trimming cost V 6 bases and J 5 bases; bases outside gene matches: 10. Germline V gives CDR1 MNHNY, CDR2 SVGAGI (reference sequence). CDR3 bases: TGTGCCAGCAGGGGGGACAGACTATCGGACGAGCAGTACTTC. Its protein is CASRGDRLSDEQYF.

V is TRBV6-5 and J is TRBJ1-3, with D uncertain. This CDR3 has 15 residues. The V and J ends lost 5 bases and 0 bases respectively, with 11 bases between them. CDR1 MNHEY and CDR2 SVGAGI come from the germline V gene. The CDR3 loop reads CASSQGSFSGNTIYF. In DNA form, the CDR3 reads TGTGCCAGCAGTCAAGGGAGTTTCTCTGGAAACACCATATATTTT.

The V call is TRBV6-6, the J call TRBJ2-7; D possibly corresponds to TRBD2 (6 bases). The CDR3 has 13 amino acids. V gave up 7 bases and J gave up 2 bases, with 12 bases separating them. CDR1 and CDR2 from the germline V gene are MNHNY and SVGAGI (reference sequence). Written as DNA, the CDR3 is TGTGCCAGCAATTTACGGGGGACCTACGAGCAGTACTTC. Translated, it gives CASNLRGTYEQYF.

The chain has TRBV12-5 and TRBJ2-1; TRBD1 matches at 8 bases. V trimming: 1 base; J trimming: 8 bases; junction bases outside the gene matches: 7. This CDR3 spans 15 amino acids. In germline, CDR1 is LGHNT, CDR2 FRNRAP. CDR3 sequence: CASGLGQGKLDEQFF. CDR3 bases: TGTGCTAGTGGTTTGGGACAGGGGAAGTTGGATGAGCAGTTCTTC.

The chain's CDR3 is CASSEAGGLSNEQFF. CDR3 bases: TGTGCCAGCAGCGAAGCGGGGGGGCTTTCCAATGAGCAGTTCTTC. V is TRBV7-8 and J is TRBJ2-1, with TRBD2 matching over 10 bases. CDR1 is SGHVS and CDR2 is FQNEAQ in the germline V gene. V lost 5 bases and J lost 6; bases outside the gene matches: 7. This CDR3 contains 15 residues.

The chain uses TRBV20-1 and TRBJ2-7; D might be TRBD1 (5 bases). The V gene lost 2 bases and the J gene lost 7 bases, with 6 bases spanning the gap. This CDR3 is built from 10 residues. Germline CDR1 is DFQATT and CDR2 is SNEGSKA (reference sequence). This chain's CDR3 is CSARQGEQYF. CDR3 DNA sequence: TGCAGTGCTAGACAGGGTGAGCAGTACTTC.

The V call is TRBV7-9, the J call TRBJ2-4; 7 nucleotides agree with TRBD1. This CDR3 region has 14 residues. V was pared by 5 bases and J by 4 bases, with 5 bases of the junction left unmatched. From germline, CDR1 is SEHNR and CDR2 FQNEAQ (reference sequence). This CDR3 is CASSEQGWKNIQYF. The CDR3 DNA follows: TGTGCCAGCAGCGAACAGGGGTGGAAAAACATTCAGTACTTC.

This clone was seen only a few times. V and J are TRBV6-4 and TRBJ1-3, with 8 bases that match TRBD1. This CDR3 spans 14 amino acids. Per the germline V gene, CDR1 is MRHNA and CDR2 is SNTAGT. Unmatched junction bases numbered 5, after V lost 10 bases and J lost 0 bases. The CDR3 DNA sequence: TGTGCCATCCCGGGACAGGTCTCTGGAAACACCATATATTTT. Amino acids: CAIPGQVSGNTIYF.

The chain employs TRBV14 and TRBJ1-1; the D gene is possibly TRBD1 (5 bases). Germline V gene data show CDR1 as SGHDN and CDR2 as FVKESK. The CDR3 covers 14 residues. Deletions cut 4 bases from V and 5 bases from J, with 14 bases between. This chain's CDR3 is CASSLEQGSTEAFF. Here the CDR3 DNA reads TGTGCCAGCAGCCTAGAGCAGGGTTCAACTGAAGCTTTCTTT. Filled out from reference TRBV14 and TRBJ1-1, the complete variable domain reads EAGVTQFPSHSVIEKGQTVTLRCDPISGHDNLYWYRRVMGKEIKFLLHFVKESKQDESGMPNNRFLAERTGGTYSTLKVQPAELEDSGVYFCASSLEQGSTEAFFGQGTRLTVV.

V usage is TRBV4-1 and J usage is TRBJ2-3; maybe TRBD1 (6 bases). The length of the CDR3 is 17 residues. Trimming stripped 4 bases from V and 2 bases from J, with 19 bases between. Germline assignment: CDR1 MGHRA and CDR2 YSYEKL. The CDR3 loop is CASSPEQGVGLTDTQYF. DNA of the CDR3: TGCGCCAGCAGCCCTGAACAGGGCGTGGGGCTCACAGATACGCAGTATTTT.

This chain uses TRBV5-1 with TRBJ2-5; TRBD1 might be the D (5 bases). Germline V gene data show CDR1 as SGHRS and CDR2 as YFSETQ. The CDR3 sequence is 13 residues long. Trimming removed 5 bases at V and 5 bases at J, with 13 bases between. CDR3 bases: TGCGCCAGCAGGGGGCCTAAGGTTGAGACCCAGTACTTC. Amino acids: CASRGPKVETQYF.

This chain's CDR3 is CASERGFSGNTIYF. The CDR3 DNA sequence: TGTGCCAGTGAAAGGGGCTTCTCTGGAAACACCATATATTTT. The genes are TRBV19 and TRBJ1-3, with TRBD1 as a possible D gene (5 bases). Trimming stripped 8 bases from V and 0 bases from J, with 11 bases between. The CDR3 has 14 amino acids. Germline V lookup: CDR1 LNHDA, CDR2 SQIVND (reference sequence).

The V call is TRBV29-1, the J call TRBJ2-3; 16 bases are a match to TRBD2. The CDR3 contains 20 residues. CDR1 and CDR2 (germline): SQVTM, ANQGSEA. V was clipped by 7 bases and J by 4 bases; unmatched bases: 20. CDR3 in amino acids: CSGTGTAGLAGGRASDTQYF. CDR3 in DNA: TGCAGCGGGACCGGGACAGCGGGACTAGCGGGGGGGCGGGCTTCAGATACGCAGTATTTT.

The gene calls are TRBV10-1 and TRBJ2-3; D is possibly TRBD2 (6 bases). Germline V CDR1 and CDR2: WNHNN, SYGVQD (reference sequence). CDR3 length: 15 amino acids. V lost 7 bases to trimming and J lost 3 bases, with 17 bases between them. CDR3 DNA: TGCGCCAGCATGCTCCCGGGACTGGCTACAGATACGCAGTATTTT. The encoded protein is CASMLPGLATDTQYF.

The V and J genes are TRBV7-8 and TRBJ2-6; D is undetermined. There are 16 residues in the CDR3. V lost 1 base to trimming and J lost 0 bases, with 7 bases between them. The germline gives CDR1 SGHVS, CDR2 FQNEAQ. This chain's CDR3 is CASSLVRFSGANVLTF. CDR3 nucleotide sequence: TGTGCCAGCAGCTTAGTCCGTTTCTCTGGGGCCAACGTCCTGACTTTC.

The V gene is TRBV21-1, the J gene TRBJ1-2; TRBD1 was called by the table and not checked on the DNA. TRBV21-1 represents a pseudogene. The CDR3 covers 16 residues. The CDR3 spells CASSIPRDRGNYGYTF. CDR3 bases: TGTGCCAGCAGCATACCCCGGGACAGAGGTAACTATGGCTACACCTTC.

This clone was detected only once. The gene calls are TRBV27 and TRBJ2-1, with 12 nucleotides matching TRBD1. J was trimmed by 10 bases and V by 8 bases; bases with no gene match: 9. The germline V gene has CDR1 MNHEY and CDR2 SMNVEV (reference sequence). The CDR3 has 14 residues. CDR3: CASYAGQGALEQFF. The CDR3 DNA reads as TGTGCCAGCTATGCGGGACAGGGGGCTTTAGAGCAGTTCTTC.

The CDR3 bases are TGTGCCAGCAGCCTACCCCACCGAGCGGGGGCCTACGAGCAGTACTTC. Its translation: CASSLPHRAGAYEQYF. The rearrangement uses TRBV7-2 and TRBJ2-7, with 8 bases lining up with TRBD2. The germline CDR1 and CDR2 sequences are SGHTA and FQGNSA. V was clipped by 5 bases and J by 2 bases; unmatched bases: 11. The CDR3 sequence is 16 residues long. The full variable domain, in which reference TRBV7-2 and TRBJ2-7 provide the parts outside the CDR3, is GAGVSQSPSNKVTEKGKDVELRCDPISGHTALYWYRQSLGQGLEFLIYFQGNSAPDKSGLPSDRFSAERTGGSVSTLTIQRTQQEDSAVYLCASSLPHRAGAYEQYFGPGTRLTVT.

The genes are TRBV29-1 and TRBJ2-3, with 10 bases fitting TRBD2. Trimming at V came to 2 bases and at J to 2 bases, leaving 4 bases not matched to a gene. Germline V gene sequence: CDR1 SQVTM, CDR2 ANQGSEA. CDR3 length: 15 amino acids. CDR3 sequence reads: CSVEILAGVTDTQYF. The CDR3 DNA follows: TGCAGCGTTGAAATCCTAGCGGGGGTCACAGATACGCAGTATTTT.

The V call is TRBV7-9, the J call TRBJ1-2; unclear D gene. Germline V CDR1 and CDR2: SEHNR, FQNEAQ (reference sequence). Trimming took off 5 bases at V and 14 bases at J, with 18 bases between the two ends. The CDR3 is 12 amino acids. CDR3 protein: CASSPPAAPGTF. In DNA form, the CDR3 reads TGTGCCAGCAGCCCCCCCGCGGCCCCGGGTACCTTC.

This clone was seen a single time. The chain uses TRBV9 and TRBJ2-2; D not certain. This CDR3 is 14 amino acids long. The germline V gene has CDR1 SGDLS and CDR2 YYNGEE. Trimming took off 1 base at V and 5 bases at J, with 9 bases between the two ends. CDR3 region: CASSVLSETGELFF. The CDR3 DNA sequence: TGTGCCAGCAGCGTACTAAGTGAGACCGGGGAGCTGTTTTTT. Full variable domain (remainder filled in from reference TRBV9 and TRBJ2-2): DSGVTQTPKHLITATGQRVTLRCSPRSGDLSVYWYQQSLDQGLQFLIQYYNGEERAKGNILERFSAQQFPDLHSELNLSSLELGDSALYFCASSVLSETGELFFGEGSRLTVL.

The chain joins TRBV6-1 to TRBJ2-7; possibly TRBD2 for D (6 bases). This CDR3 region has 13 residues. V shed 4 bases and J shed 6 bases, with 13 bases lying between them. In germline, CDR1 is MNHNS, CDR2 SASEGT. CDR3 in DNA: TGTGCCAGCAGTGTTGCGGGGCCGTCCGAGCAGTACGTC. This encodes CASSVAGPSEQYV.

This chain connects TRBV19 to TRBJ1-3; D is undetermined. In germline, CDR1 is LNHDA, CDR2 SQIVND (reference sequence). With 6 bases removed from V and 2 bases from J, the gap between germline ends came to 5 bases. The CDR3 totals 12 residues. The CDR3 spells CASSRAGNTIYF. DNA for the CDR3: TGTGCCAGTAGCCGGGCTGGAAACACCATATATTTT.

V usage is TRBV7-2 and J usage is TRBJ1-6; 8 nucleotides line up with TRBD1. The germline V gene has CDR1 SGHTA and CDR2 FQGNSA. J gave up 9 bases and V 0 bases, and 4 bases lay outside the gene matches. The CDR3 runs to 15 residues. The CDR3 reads CASSLAAGGGSPLHF. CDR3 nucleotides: TGTGCCAGCAGCTTAGCGGCAGGGGGCGGTTCACCCCTCCACTTT.

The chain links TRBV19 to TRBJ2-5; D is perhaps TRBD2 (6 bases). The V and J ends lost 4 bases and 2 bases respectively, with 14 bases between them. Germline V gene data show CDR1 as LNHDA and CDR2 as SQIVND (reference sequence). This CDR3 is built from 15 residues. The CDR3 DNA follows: TGTGCCAGTAGTAAAGGCGGGGCAGGACAAGAGACCCAGTACTTC. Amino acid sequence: CASSKGGAGQETQYF.

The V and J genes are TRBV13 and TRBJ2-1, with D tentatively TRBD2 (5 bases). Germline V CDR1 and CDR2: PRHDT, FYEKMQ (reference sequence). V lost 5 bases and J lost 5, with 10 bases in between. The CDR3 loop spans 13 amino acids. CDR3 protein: CASSLASDNEQFF. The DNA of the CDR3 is TGTGCCAGCAGCCTAGCATCAGACAATGAGCAGTTCTTC.

This CDR3 reads CSVAVASGGETQYF. The CDR3 bases are TGCAGCGTTGCCGTTGCGTCAGGGGGGGAGACCCAGTACTTC. The chain uses TRBV29-1 and TRBJ2-5, with a possible D match to TRBD1 (7 bases). Deletions cut 4 bases from V and 5 bases from J, with 17 bases between. Germline CDR1 and CDR2: SQVTM and ANQGSEA. This CDR3 is 14 amino acids long.

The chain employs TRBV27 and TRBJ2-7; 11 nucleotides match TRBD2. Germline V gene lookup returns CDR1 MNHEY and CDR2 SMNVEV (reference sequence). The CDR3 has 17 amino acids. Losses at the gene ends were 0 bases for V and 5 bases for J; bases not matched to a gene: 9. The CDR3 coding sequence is TGTGCCAGCAGTTTATCCTCCCCTAGCGGGGGGCGCGACGAGCAGTACTTC. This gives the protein CASSLSSPSGGRDEQYF.

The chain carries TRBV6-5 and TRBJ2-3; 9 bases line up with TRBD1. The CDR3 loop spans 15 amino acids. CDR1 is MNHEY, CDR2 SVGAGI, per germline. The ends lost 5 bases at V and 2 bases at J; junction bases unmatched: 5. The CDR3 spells CASSQGTGLTDTQYF. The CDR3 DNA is TGTGCCAGCAGTCAGGGGACAGGGCTCACAGATACGCAGTATTTT.

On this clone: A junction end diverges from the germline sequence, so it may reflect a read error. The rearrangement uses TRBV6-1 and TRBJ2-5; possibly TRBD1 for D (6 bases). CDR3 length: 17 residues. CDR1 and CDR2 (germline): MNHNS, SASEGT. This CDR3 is CASSEGAVRDTQGTQYF. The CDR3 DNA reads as TGTGCCAGCAGTGAAGGAGCCGTCCGGGACACCCAAGGGACCCAGTACTTC.

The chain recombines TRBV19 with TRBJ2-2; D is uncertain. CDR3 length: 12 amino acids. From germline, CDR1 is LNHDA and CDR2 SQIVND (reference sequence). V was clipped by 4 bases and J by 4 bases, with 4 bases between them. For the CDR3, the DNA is TGTGCCAGTAGTACAGGCACCGGGGAGCTGTTTTTT. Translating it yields CASSTGTGELFF.